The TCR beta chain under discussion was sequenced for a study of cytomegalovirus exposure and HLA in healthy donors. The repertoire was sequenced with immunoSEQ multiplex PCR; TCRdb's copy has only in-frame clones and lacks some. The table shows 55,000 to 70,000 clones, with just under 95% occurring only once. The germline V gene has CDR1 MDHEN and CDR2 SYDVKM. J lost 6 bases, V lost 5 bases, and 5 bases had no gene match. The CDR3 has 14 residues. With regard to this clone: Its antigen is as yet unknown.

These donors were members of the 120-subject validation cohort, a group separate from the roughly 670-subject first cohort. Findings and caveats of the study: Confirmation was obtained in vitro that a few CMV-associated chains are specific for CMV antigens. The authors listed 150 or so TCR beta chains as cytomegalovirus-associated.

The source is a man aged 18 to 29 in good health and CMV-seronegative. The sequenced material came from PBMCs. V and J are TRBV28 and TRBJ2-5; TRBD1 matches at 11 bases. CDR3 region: CASSADRGLKTQYF. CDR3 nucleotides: TGTGCCAGCAGTGCGGACAGGGGGCTCAAGACCCAGTACTTC.